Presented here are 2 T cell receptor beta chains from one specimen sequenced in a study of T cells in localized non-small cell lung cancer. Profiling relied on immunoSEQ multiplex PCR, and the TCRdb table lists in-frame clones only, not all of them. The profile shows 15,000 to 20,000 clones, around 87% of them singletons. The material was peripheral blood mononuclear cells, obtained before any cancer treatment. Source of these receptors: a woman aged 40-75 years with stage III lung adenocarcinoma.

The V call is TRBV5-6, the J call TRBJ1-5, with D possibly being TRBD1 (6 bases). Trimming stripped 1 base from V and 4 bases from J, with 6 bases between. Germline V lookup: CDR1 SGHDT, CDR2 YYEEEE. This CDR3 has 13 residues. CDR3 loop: CASSLRGNQPQHF. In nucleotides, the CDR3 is TGTGCCAGCAGCTTGAGGGGGAATCAGCCCCAGCATTTT.

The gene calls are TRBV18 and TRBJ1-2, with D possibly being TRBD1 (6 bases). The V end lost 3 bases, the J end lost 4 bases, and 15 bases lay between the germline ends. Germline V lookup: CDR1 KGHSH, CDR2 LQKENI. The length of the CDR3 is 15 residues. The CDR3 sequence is CASSPGTGQFYGYTF. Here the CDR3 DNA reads TGTGCCAGCTCACCCGGCACTGGACAGTTCTATGGCTACACCTTC. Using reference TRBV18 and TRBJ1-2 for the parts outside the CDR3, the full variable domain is NAGVMQNPRHLVRRRGQEARLRCSPMKGHSHVYWYRQLPEEGLKFMVYLQKENIIDESGMPKERFSAEFPKEGPSILRIQQVVRGDSAAYFCASSPGTGQFYGYTFGSGTRLTVV.